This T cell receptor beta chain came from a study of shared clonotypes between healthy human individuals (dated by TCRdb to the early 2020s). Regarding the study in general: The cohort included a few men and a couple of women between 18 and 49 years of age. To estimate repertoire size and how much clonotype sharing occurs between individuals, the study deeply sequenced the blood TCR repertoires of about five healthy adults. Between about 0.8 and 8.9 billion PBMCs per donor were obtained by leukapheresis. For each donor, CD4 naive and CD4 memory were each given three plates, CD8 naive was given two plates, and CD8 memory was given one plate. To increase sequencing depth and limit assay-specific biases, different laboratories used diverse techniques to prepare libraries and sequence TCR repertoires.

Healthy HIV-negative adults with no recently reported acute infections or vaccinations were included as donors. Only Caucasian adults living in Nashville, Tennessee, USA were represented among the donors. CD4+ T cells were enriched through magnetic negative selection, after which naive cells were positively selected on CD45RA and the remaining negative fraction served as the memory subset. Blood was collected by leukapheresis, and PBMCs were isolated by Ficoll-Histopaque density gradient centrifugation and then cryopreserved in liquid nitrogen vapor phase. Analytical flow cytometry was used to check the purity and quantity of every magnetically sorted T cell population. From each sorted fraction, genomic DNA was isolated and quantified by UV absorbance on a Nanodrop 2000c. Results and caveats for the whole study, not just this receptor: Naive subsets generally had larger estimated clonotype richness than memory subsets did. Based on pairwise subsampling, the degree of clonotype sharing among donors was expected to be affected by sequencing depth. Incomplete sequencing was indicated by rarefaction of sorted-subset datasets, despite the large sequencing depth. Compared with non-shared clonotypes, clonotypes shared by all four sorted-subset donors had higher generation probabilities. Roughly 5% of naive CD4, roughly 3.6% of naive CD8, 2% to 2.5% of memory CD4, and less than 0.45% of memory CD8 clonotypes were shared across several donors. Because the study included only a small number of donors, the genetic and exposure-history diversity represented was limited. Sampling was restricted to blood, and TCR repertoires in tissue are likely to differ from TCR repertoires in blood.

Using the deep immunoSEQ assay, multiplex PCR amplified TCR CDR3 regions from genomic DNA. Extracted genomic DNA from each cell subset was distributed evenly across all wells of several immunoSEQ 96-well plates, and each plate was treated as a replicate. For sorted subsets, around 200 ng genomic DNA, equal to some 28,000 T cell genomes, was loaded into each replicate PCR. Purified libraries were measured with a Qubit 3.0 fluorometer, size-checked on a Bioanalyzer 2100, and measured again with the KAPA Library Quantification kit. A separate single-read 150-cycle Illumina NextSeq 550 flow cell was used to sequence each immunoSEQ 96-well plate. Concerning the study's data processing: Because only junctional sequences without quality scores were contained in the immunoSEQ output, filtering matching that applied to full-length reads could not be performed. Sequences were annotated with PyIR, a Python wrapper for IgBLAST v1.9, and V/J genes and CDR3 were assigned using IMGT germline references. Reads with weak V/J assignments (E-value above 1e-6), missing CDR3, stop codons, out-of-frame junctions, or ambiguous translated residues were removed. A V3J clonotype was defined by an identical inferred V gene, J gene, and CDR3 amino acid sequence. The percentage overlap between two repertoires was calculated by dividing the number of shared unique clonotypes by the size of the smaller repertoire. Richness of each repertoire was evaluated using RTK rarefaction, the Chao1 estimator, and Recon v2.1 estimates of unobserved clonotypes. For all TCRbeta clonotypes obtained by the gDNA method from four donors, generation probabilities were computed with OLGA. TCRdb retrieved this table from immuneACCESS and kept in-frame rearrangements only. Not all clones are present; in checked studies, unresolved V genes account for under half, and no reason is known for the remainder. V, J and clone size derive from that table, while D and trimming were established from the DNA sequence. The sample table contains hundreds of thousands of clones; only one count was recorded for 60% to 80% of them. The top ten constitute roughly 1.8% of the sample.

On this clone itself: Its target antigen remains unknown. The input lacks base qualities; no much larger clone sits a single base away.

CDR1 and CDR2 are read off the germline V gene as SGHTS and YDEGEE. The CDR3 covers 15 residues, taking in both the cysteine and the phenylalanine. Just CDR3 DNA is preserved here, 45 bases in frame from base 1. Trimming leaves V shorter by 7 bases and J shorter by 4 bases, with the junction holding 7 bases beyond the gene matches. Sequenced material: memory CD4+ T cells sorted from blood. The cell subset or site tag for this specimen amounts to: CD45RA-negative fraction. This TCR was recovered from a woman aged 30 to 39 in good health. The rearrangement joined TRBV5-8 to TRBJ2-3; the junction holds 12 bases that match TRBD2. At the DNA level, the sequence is TGTGCCAGCCCCCGACTAGCGGGAGCCCCAGATACGCAGTATTTT. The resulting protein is CASPRLAGAPDTQYF.